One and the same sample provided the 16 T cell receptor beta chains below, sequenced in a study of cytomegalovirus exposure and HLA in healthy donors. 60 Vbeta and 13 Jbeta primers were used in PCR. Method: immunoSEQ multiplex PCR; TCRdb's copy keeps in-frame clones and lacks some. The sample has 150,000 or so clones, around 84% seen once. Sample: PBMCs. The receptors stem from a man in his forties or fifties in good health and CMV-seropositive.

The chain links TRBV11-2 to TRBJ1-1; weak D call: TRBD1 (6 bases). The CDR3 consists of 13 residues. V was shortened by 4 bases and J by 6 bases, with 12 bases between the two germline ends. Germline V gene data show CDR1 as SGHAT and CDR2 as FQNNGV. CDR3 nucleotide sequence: TGTGCCAGCAGCTCACAGGGTTTGTCTGAAGCTTTCTTT. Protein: CASSSQGLSEAFF.

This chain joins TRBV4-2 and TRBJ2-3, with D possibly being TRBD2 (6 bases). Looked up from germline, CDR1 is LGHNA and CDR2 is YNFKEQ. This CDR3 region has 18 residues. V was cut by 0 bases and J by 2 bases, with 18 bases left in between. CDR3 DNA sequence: TGTGCCAGCAGCCAAGATTGGGGGATAGCGGTTGACACAGATACGCAGTATTTT. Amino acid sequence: CASSQDWGIAVDTDTQYF.

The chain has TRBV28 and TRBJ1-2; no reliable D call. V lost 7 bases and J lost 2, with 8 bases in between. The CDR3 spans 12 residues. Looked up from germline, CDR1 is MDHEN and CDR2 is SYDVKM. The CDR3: CASTRGNYGYTF. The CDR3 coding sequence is TGTGCCAGCACCCGAGGGAACTATGGCTACACCTTC.

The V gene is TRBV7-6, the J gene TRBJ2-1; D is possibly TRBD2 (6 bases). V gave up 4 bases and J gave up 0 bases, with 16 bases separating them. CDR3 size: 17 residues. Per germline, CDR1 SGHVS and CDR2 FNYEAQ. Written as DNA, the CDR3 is TGTGCCAGCAGCTCCCCTCTAGCGCCCAGCTCCTACAATGAGCAGTTCTTC. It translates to CASSSPLAPSSYNEQFF.

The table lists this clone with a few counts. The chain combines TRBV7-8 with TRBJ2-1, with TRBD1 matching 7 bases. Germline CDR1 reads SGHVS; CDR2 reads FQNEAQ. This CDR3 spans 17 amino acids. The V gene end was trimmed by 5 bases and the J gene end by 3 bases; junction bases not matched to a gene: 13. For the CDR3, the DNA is TGTGCCAGCAGCGTTAGAGGGGGCAGGAGCTTCTACAATGAGCAGTTCTTC. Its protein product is CASSVRGGRSFYNEQFF.

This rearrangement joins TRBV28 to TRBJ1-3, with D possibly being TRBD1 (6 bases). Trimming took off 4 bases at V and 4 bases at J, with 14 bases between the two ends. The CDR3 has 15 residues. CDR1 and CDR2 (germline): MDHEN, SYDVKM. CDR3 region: CASSSGGTQGNTIYF. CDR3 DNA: TGTGCCAGCAGTTCGGGGGGGACACAGGGAAACACCATATATTTT.

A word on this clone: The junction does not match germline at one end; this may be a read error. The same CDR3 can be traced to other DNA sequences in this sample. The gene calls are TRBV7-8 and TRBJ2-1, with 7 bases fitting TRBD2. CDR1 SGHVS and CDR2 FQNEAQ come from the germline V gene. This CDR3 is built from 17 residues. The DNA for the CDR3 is TGCGCCAGCAGCCCCATGGACGGGAGACTAGCCCACAATGAGCAGTTCTTC. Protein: CASSPMDGRLAHNEQFF.

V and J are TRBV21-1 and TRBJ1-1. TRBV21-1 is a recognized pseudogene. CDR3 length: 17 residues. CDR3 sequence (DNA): TGTGCCAGCAGCAAATCGCGGGGGGGCGCATGTCCCACTGAAGCTTTCTTT. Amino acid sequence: CASSKSRGGACPTEAFF.

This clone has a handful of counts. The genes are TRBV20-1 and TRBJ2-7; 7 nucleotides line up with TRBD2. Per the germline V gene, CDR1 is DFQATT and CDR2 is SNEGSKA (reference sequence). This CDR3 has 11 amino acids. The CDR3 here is CSPMGGEEQYF. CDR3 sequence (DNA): TGCAGCCCGATGGGAGGGGAAGAGCAGTACTTC.

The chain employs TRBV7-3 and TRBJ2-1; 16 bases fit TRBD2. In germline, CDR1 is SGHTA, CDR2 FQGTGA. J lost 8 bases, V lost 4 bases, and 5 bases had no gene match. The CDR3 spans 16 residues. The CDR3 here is CASSYGTSGGDDEQFF. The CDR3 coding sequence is TGTGCCAGCAGCTACGGGACTAGCGGGGGGGATGATGAGCAGTTCTTC.

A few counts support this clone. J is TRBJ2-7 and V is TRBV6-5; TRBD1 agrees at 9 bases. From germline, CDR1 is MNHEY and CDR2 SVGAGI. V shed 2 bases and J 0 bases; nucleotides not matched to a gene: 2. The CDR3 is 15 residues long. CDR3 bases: TGTGCCAGCAGTTACAGGACAGGGGTCTCCTACGAGCAGTACTTC. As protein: CASSYRTGVSYEQYF.

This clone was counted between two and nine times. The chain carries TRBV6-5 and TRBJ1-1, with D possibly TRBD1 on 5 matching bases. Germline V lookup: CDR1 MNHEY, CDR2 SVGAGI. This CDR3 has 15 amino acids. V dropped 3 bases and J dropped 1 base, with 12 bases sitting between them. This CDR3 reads CASSYTPQGNTEAFF. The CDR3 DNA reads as TGTGCCAGCAGTTATACCCCGCAGGGGAACACTGAAGCTTTCTTT.

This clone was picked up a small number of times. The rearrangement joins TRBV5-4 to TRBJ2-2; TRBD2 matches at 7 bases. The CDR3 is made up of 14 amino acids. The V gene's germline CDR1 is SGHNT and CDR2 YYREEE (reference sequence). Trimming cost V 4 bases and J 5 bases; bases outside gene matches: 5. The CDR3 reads CASSGGGGTGELFF. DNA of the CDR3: TGTGCCAGCAGCGGGGGGGGAGGGACCGGGGAGCTGTTTTTT. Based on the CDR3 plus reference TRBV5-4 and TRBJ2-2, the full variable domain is ETGVTQSPTHLIKTRGQQVTLRCSSQSGHNTVSWYQQALGQGPQFIFQYYREEENGRGNFPPRFSGLQFPNYSSELNVNALELDDSALYLCASSGGGGTGELFFGEGSRLTVL.

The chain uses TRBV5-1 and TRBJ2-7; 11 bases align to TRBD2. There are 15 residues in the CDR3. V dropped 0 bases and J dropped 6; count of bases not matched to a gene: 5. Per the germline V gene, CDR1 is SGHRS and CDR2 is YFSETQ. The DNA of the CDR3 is TGCGCCAGCAGCTTGGGGCTTGGGACTAGCGGCGAGCAGTACTTC. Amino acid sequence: CASSLGLGTSGEQYF. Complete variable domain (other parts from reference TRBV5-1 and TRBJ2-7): KAGVTQTPRYLIKTRGQQVTLSCSPISGHRSVSWYQQTPGQGLQFLFEYFSETQRNKGNFPGRFSGRQFSNSRSEMNVSTLELGDSALYLCASSLGLGTSGEQYFGPGTRLTVT.

CDR3 region: CASSSPGQGDGYTF. In DNA form, the CDR3 reads TGTGCCAGCAGTTCGCCGGGACAGGGGGACGGCTACACCTTC. The V call is TRBV28, the J call TRBJ1-2; 11 bases map to TRBD1. The ends lost 4 bases at V and 8 bases at J; junction bases unmatched: 6. The germline V gene has CDR1 MDHEN and CDR2 SYDVKM. This CDR3 spans 14 amino acids.

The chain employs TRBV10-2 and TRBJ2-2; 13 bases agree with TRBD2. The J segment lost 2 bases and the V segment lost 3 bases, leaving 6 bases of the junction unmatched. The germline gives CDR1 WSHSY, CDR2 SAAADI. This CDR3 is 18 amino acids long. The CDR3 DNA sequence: TGCGCCAGCAGTGACCCGGGACTAGCGGGATCTAACACCGGGGAGCTGTTTTTT. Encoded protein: CASSDPGLAGSNTGELFF.